This TCR beta chain originates from a study of blood T cell repertoires in COVID-19. Study at large: COVID-19 samples from acute and convalescent phases originated in the United States, Italy and Spain. From T cells, B-cell-depleted T cells, or PBMCs came the material, which was cDNA or gDNA.

Study processing details: Scientists estimated how many nucleated cells there were by amplifying reference gene primers. The method was immunoSEQ multiplex PCR; TCRdb's version includes in-frame clones alone and lacks a portion of them. The DNA gave D and trimming, while V, J and clone size come from that table. The sample holds tens of thousands of clones, around 90% seen once. Germline V gives CDR1 MNHNS, CDR2 SASEGT. V lost 3 bases and J lost 3; bases outside the gene matches: 8. The CDR3 consists of 16 residues. This clone came up a few times. The specimen was peripheral blood. The chain couples TRBV6-1 to TRBJ1-2; 9 nucleotides line up with TRBD1. This receptor was taken from a human donor in a cohort sampled during active COVID-19. The CDR3 spells CASSDIGRDRDYGYTF. CDR3 coding DNA: TGTGCCAGCAGTGATATCGGCCGGGACAGGGACTATGGCTACACCTTC.